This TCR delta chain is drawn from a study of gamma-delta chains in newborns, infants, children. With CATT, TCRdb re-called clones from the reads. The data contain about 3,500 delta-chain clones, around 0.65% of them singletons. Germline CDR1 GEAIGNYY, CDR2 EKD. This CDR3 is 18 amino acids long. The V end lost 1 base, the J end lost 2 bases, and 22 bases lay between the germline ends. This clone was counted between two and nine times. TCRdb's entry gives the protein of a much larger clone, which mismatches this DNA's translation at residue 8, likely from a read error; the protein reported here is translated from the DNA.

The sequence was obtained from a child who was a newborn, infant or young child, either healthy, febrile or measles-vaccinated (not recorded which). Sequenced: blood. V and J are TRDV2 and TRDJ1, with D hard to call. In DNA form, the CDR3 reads TGTGCCTGTGACACAGCCGACCCCCGGGACCCGGGGACCGATAAACTCATCTTT. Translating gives CACDTADPRDPGTDKLIF.